Listed below are T cell receptor beta chains from one sample, sequenced in a study of beta chain features in type 1 diabetes. Clones were sequenced by immunoSEQ multiplex PCR, and TCRdb holds only the in-frame ones, with some missing. The sample has some 410,000 clones, around 10% seen once. Specimen: naive CD4+ T cells from blood. Receptors were obtained from a woman aged 18 to 35 in good health. Each CDR3 is given with its conserved first and last residue. A D gene is named only where the DNA matches it firmly. Size is omitted from some rows. Given values are once, few, many or a class for expanded clones.

v_call	clone_size	d_call	j_call	cdr3_aa	cdr3_nt
TRBV7-6	few	.	TRBJ1-6	CASSLGRQYNSPLHF	TGTGCCAGCAGCTTAGGGCGGCAGTATAATTCACCCCTCCACTTT
TRBV7-9	.	.	TRBJ2-4	CASTTTAAKNIQYF	TGTGCCAGCACTACGACGGCAGCCAAAAACATTCAGTACTTC
TRBV5-1	few	.	TRBJ1-1	CASSLEQGNTEAFF	TGCGCCAGCAGCTTGGAACAGGGTAACACTGAAGCTTTCTTT
TRBV10-3	.	.	TRBJ2-5	CAISDRAQETQYF	TGTGCCATCAGTGACAGGGCTCAAGAGACCCAGTACTTC
TRBV15	.	.	TRBJ1-2	CATSRDRVPANYGYTF	TGTGCCACCAGCAGAGACAGGGTCCCAGCTAACTATGGCTACACCTTC
TRBV29-1	few	TRBD1	TRBJ1-2	CSVTGNYGYTF	TGCAGCGTGACAGGGAACTATGGCTACACCTTC
TRBV7-8	few	TRBD2	TRBJ2-7	CASSLMWTSGTEQYF	TGTGCCAGCAGCTTAATGTGGACTAGCGGGACCGAGCAGTACTTC
TRBV29-1	.	.	TRBJ1-2	CSVEEGPNYGYTF	TGCAGCGTTGAAGAGGGTCCCAACTATGGCTACACCTTC
TRBV15	few	TRBD2	TRBJ2-3	CATSRFLSGGTDTQYF	TGTGCCACCAGCAGATTCCTTAGCGGGGGCACAGATACGCAGTATTTT
TRBV2	.	TRBD1	TRBJ1-2	CASSRDGTGGDGYTF	TGTGCCAGCAGCCGTGATGGGACAGGGGGCGACGGCTACACCTTC
TRBV5-1	.	TRBD2	TRBJ2-3	CASSLNSGSGSGDTQYF	TGCGCCAGCAGCTTGAATAGCGGGAGTGGTTCGGGAGATACGCAGTATTTT
TRBV4-1	few	TRBD1	TRBJ2-2	CASSSRGQGGIGELFF	TGCGCCAGCAGCAGTCGGGGACAGGGTGGTATCGGGGAGCTGTTTTTT
TRBV13	.	.	TRBJ2-7	CASSLNRQTYEQYF	TGTGCCAGCAGCTTAAACAGGCAAACCTACGAGCAGTACTTC
TRBV27	few	.	TRBJ1-1	CASSPQGALGTEAFF	TGTGCCAGCAGTCCTCAGGGCGCTCTCGGCACTGAAGCTTTCTTT
TRBV5-1	.	.	TRBJ1-4	CASRDSLNEKLFF	TGCGCCAGCAGGGACAGTCTGAATGAAAAACTGTTTTTT
TRBV29-1	.	TRBD2	TRBJ2-1	CSVEDQAGRKQFF	TGCAGCGTTGAAGACCAAGCGGGGAGGAAGCAGTTCTTC
TRBV7-9	.	.	TRBJ2-7	CASSDQRFSYEQYF	TGTGCCAGCAGCGACCAAAGATTTTCCTACGAGCAGTACTTC
TRBV27	.	.	TRBJ2-5	CASSPQGQETQYF	TGTGCCAGCAGCCCCCAGGGCCAAGAGACCCAGTACTTC
TRBV4-1	few	.	TRBJ2-3	CASSHMSDTQYF	TGCGCCAGCAGCCATATGTCAGATACGCAGTATTTT
TRBV7-3	few	.	TRBJ2-2	CASGKANTGELFF	TGTGCCAGCGGTAAAGCGAACACCGGGGAGCTGTTTTTT
TRBV5-1	few	TRBD2	TRBJ2-1	CASSLGETSGSKNEQFF	TGCGCCAGCAGCTTGGGTGAGACTAGCGGGAGTAAGAATGAGCAGTTCTTC
TRBV7-2	few	.	TRBJ2-2	CASSRDRTNTGELFF	TGTGCCAGCAGCCGTGACAGAACGAACACCGGGGAGCTGTTTTTT
TRBV29-1	few	.	TRBJ1-1	CSVADRGEAFF	TGCAGCGTTGCAGACCGCGGAGAAGCTTTCTTT
TRBV15	.	TRBD1	TRBJ2-5	CATSGWDRPQETQYF	TGTGCCACCAGCGGCTGGGACAGACCCCAAGAGACCCAGTACTTC
TRBV7-2	.	TRBD1	TRBJ2-7	CASSLVRGQLNYEQYF	TGTGCCAGCAGCTTAGTAAGGGGACAGCTCAACTACGAGCAGTACTTC
TRBV25-1	.	TRBD1	TRBJ2-7	CASSRRDRATYEQYF	TGTGCCAGCAGCCGTCGGGACAGGGCCACCTACGAGCAGTACTTC
TRBV9	few	TRBD2	TRBJ2-7	CASSVVAGGPYEQYF	TGTGCCAGCAGCGTAGTGGCGGGAGGGCCTTACGAGCAGTACTTC
TRBV4-3	few	.	TRBJ2-3	CASSPVVTDTQYF	TGCGCCAGCAGCCCCGTGGTAACAGATACGCAGTATTTT
TRBV7-3	.	.	TRBJ2-2	CASSQHSEAGELFF	TGTGCCAGCAGCCAACATTCGGAAGCCGGGGAGCTGTTTTTT
TRBV7-2	few	TRBD2	TRBJ2-3	CASSLAGGPTDTQYF	TGTGCCAGCAGCTTAGCGGGAGGGCCGACAGATACGCAGTATTTT
TRBV6-5	.	.	TRBJ2-5	CASRQGWETQYF	TGTGCCAGCAGACAGGGCTGGGAGACCCAGTACTTC
TRBV2	.	.	TRBJ1-6	CASSGRSHLGNSPLHF	TGTGCCAGCAGTGGTCGCTCTCACTTGGGGAATTCACCCCTCCACTTT
TRBV12-5	.	.	TRBJ2-1	CASWRLGEQFF	TGTGCTAGCTGGAGGCTGGGGGAGCAGTTCTTC
TRBV5-1	.	.	TRBJ2-1	CASSFDIRDTFYNEQFF	TGCGCCAGCAGCTTTGATATCCGGGACACCTTCTACAATGAGCAGTTCTTC
TRBV9	.	.	TRBJ2-3	CASSVEASSDTQYF	TGTGCCAGCAGCGTAGAAGCTAGCTCAGATACGCAGTATTTT
TRBV29-1	few	.	TRBJ1-2	CSAAPGDYGYTF	TGCAGCGCCGCCCCGGGGGACTATGGCTACACCTTC
TRBV4-1	few	.	TRBJ2-5	CASSQVQGTSYQETQYF	TGCGCCAGCAGCCAAGTCCAGGGTACTTCCTACCAAGAGACCCAGTACTTC
TRBV6-5	.	.	TRBJ2-7	CASSYSSEGTYEQYF	TGTGCCAGCAGTTACTCGAGTGAGGGAACCTACGAGCAGTACTTC
TRBV4-1	few	.	TRBJ2-3	CASSQVEGMITDTQYF	TGCGCCAGCAGCCAGGTCGAGGGCATGATCACAGATACGCAGTATTTT
TRBV10-3	few	TRBD2	TRBJ2-1	CAISAGSGSSSDEQFF	TGTGCCATCAGTGCCGGTAGCGGGAGTAGTAGCGATGAGCAGTTCTTC
TRBV29-1	.	.	TRBJ1-2	CSVGLGAGNYGYTF	TGCAGCGTTGGGCTGGGGGCGGGAAACTATGGCTACACCTTC
TRBV23-1	few	.	TRBJ1-2	CASSQYEGPYGYTF	TGCGCCAGCAGTCAATACGAGGGGCCGTATGGCTACACCTTC
TRBV19	few	.	TRBJ2-7	CASSVTGYEQYF	TGTGCCAGTAGTGTGACAGGATACGAGCAGTACTTC
TRBV9	.	.	TRBJ1-1	CASSVEFSNTEAFF	TGTGCCAGCAGCGTAGAGTTCTCGAACACTGAAGCTTTCTTT
TRBV14	.	.	TRBJ2-1	CASSQDGGKVREQFF	TGTGCCAGCAGCCAAGATGGGGGTAAAGTACGTGAGCAGTTCTTC
TRBV7-2	.	.	TRBJ1-4	CASSPTRPAGEKLFF	TGTGCCAGCAGCCCGACGAGGCCGGCGGGAGAAAAACTGTTTTTT
TRBV11-3	.	TRBD1	TRBJ1-5	CASRDRTPYSNQPQHF	TGTGCCAGCAGGGACAGGACCCCTTATAGCAATCAGCCCCAGCATTTT